A selection of T cell receptor beta chains follows, all from one sample in a study of response to subunit inactivated influenza vaccine. Using its own MiXCR run on the RT-PCR reads, TCRdb lists one record per CDR3 protein. The table records roughly 700,000 distinct CDR3 sequences, approximately 15% of them present only once. The source material was PBMCs from blood, sampled 14 days before vaccination. The source of these receptors is a man aged 45-60 years who received an inactivated influenza vaccine. Both conserved end residues are part of each CDR3. D genes are given only for firm matches. Clone sizes are given selectively: once, few, many, or a class where the clone is expanded.

>NA|NA|TRBV30|TRBJ2-1
CAWRRDGYNEQFF
TGTGCCTGGAGGAGGGACGGATACAATGAGCAGTTCTTC
>few|NA|TRBV6-1|TRBJ2-3
CASKRDSTDTQYF
TGTGCCAGCAAACGGGACAGCACAGATACGCAGTATTTT
>few|NA|TRBV6-6|TRBJ1-2
CASSGRRGGYTF
TGTGCCAGCAGCGGCCGAAGGGGTGGCTACACCTTC
>NA|TRBD2|TRBV3-1|TRBJ2-2
CASLAGGGTGELFF
TGTGCCAGCCTAGCGGGAGGGGGCACCGGGGAGCTGTTTTTT
>many|NA|TRBV28|TRBJ1-5
CASTVGVYQPQHF
TGTGCCAGTACTGTCGGGGTTTATCAGCCCCAGCATTTT
>few|TRBD2|TRBV6-2/TRBV6-3|TRBJ2-2
CASRHRGLAGQRPNTGELFF
TGTGCCAGCCGGCATCGGGGACTAGCGGGGCAGAGACCGAACACCGGGGAGCTGTTTTTT
>NA|NA|TRBV18|TRBJ1-1
CASSLQASNTEAFF
TGTGCCAGCTCACTCCAGGCTTCGAACACTGAAGCTTTCTTT
>NA|TRBD2|TRBV7-2|TRBJ2-3
CASQELAGGSDTQYF
TGTGCCAGCCAGGAGCTAGCGGGGGGTTCAGATACGCAGTATTTT
>many|NA|TRBV18|TRBJ2-1
CASSHQFNEQFF
TGTGCCAGCTCACATCAGTTCAATGAGCAGTTCTTC
>NA|NA|TRBV5-6|TRBJ2-7
CASSREGVRLSYEQYF
TGTGCCAGCAGCCGTGAGGGGGTCCGACTCTCCTACGAGCAGTACTTC
>NA|NA|TRBV7-9|TRBJ1-4
CASSFWATNEKLFF
TGTGCCAGCAGCTTTTGGGCAACTAATGAAAAACTGTTTTTT
>few|NA|TRBV7-2|TRBJ2-7
CASSARGGFVYEQYF
TGTGCCAGCAGCGCTCGCGGGGGCTTCGTATACGAGCAGTACTTC
>many|NA|TRBV7-9|TRBJ2-7
CASSLSAVDEQYF
TGTGCCAGCAGCTTAAGCGCCGTTGACGAGCAGTACTTC
>NA|NA|TRBV5-1|TRBJ2-7
CASSLSQRTYEQYF
TGCGCCAGCAGCCTTTCACAGCGGACCTACGAGCAGTACTTC